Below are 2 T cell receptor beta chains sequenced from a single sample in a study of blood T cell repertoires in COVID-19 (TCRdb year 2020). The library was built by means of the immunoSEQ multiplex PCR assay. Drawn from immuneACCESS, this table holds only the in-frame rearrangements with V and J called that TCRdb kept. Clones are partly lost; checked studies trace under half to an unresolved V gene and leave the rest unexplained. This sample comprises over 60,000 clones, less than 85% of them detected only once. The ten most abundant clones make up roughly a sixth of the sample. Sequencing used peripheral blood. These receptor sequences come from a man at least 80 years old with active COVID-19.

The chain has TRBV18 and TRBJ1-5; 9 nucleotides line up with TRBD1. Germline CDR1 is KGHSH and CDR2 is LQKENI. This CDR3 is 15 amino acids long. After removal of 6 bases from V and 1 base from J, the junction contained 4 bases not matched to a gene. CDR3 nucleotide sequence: TGTGCCAGCTCGGGGGGGACAGGGAGCAATCAGCCCCAGCATTTT. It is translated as CASSGGTGSNQPQHF.

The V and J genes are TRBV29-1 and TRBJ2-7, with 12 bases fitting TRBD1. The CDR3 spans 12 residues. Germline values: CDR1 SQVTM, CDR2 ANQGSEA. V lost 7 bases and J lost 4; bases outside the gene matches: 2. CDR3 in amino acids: CSGGQGAYEQYF. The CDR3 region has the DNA TGCAGCGGGGGACAGGGGGCTTACGAGCAGTACTTC.